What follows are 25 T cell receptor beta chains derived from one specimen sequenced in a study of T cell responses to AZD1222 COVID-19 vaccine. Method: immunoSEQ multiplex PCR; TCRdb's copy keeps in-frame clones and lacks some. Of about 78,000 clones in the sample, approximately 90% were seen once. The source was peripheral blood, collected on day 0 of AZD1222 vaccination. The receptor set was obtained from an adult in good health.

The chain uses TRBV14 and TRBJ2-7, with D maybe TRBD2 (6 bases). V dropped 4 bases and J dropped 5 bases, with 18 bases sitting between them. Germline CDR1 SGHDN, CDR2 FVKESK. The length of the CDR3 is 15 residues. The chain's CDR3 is CASSPISLATHEQYF. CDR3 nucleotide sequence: TGTGCCAGCAGCCCGATTAGCCTAGCGACACACGAGCAGTACTTC.

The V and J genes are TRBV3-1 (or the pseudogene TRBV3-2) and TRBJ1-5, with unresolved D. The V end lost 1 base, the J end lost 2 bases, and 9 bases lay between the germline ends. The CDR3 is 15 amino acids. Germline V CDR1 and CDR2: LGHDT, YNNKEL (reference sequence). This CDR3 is CASSQGGYGNQPQHF. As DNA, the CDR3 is TGTGCCAGCAGCCAAGGAGGGTATGGCAATCAGCCCCAGCATTTT.

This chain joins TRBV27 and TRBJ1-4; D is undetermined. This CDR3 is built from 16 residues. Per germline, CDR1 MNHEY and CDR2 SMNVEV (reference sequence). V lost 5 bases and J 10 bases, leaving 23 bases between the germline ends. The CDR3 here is CASSRLGSPRVGKLFF. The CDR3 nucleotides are TGTGCCAGCAGTCGACTCGGTTCGCCACGGGTTGGAAAACTGTTTTTT. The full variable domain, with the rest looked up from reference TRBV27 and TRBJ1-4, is EAQVTQNPRYLITVTGKKLTVTCSQNMNHEYMSWYRQDPGLGLRQIYYSMNVEVTDKGDVPEGYKVSRKEKRNFPLILESPSPNQTSLYFCASSRLGSPRVGKLFFGSGTQLSVL.

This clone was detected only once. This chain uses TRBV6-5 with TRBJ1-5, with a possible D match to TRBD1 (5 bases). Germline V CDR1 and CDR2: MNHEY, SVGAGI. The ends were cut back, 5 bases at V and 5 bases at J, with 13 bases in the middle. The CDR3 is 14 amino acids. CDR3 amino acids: CASSLRGGYQPQHF. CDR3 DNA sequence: TGTGCCAGCAGTCTCCGCGGGGGATATCAGCCCCAGCATTTT.

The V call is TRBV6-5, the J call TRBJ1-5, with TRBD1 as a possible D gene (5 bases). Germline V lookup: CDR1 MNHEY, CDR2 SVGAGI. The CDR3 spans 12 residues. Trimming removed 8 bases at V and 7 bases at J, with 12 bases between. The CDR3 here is CASVGQIQPQHF. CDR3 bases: TGTGCCAGCGTGGGGCAGATACAGCCCCAGCATTTT.

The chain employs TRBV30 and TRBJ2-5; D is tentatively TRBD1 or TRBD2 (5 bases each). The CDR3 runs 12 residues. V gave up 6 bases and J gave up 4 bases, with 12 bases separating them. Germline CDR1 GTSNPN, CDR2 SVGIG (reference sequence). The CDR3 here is CACSGGGETQYF. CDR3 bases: TGTGCCTGCTCTGGGGGTGGAGAGACCCAGTACTTC.

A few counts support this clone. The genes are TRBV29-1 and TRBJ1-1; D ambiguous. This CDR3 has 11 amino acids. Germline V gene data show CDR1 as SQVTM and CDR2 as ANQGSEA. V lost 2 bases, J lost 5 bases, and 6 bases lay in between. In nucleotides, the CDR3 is TGCAGCGTTGAATCGGGTACTGAAGCTTTCTTT. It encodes CSVESGTEAFF.

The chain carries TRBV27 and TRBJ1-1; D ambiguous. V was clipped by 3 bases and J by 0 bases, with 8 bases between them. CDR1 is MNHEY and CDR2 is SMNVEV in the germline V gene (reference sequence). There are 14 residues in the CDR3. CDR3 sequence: CASSLEALNTEAFF. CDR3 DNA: TGTGCCAGCAGTTTGGAGGCTTTGAACACTGAAGCTTTCTTT.

Written as DNA, the CDR3 is TGCGCCAGCAGCTTGGACAGCTACAATGAGCAGTTCTTC. Protein: CASSLDSYNEQFF. The chain couples TRBV5-1 to TRBJ2-1; no firm D call. V lost 0 bases and J lost 3, with 4 bases in between. The CDR3 totals 13 residues. CDR1 is SGHRS and CDR2 is YFSETQ in the germline V gene.

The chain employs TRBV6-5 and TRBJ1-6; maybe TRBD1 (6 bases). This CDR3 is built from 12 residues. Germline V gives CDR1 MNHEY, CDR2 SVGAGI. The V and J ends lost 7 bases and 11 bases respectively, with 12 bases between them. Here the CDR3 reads CASIERGAPLHF. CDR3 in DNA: TGTGCCAGCATCGAGAGGGGGGCACCCCTCCACTTT.

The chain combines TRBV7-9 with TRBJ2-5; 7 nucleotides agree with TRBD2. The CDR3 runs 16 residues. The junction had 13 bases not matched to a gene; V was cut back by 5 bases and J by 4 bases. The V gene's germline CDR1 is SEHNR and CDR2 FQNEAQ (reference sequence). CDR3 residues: CASSPPRAGATETQYF. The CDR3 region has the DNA TGTGCCAGCAGCCCCCCTCGGGCGGGAGCTACAGAGACCCAGTACTTC.

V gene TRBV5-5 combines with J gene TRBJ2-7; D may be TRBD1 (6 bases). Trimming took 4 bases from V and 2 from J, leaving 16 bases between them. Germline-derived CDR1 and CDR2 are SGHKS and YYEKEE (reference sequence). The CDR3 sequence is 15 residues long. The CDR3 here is CASSPTQQGTYEQYF. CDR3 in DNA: TGTGCCAGCAGCCCTACCCAACAGGGAACCTACGAGCAGTACTTC.

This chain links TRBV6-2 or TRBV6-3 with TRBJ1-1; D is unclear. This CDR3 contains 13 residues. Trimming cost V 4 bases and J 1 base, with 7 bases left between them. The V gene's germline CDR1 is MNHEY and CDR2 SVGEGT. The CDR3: CASSWGGNTEAFF. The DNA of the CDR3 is TGTGCCAGCAGTTGGGGAGGGAACACTGAAGCTTTCTTT.

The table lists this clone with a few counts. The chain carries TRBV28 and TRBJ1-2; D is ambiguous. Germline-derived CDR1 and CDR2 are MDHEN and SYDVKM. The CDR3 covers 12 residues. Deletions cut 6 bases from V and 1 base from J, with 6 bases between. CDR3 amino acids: CASSEINYGYTF. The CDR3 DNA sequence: TGTGCCAGCAGCGAAATTAACTATGGCTACACCTTC.

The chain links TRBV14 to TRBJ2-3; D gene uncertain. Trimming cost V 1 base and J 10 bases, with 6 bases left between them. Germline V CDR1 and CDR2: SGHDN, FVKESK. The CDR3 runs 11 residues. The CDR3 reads CASSQGGAQYF. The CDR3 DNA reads TGTGCCAGCAGCCAAGGTGGGGCGCAGTATTTT.

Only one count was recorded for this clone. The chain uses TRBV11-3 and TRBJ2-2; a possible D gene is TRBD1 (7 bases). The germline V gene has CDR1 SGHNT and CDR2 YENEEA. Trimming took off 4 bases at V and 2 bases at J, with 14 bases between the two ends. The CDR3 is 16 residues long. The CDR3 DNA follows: TGTGCCAGCAGCTCCCGGGGGACAGTTAACACCGGGGAGCTGTTTTTT. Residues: CASSSRGTVNTGELFF.

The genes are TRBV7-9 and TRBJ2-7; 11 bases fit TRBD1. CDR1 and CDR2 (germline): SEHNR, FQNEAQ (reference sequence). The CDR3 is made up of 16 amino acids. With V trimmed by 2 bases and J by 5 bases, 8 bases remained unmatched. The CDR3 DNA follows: TGTGCCAGCAGCTTATCCTCCGGGACAGGGGGAAACGAGCAGTACTTC. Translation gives CASSLSSGTGGNEQYF.

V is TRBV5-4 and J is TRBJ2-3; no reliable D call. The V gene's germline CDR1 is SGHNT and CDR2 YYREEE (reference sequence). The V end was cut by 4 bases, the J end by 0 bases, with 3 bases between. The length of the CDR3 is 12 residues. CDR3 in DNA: TGTGCCAGCAGCCTTAGCACAGATACGCAGTATTTT. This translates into CASSLSTDTQYF.

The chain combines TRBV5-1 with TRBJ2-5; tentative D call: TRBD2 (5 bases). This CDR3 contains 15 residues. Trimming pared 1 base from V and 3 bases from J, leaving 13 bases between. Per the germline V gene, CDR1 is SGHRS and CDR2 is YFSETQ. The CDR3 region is CASSLHSPREETQYF. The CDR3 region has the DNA TGCGCCAGCAGCTTGCACTCCCCGCGGGAAGAGACCCAGTACTTC.

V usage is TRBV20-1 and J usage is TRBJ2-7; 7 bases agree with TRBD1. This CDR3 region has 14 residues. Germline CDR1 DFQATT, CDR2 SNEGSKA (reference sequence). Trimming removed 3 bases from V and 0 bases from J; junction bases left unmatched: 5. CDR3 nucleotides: TGCAGTGCTAGTCGACAGGGTTTCTCCTACGAGCAGTACTTC. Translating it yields CSASRQGFSYEQYF.

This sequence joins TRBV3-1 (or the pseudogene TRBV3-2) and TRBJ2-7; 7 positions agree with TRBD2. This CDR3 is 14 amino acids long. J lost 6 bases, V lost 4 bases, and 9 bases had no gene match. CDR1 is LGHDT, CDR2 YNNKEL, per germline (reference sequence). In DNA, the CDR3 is TGTGCCAGCAGCCCCACGACTAGCCGGAGCGAGCAGTACTTC. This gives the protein CASSPTTSRSEQYF.

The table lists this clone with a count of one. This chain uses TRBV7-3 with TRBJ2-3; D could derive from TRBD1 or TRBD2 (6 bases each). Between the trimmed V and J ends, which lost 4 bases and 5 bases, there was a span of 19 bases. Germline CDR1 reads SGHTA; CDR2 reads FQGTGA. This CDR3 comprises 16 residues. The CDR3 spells CASSSGERVGLDTQYF. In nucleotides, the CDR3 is TGTGCCAGCAGCTCAGGGGAGCGGGTGGGACTAGATACGCAGTATTTT.

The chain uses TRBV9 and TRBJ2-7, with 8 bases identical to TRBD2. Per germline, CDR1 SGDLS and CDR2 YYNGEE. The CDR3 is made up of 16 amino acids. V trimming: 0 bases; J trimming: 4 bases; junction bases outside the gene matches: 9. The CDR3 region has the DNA TGTGCCAGCAGCGTAGGAACGGGAGGGCCGGATTACGAGCAGTACTTC. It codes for CASSVGTGGPDYEQYF.

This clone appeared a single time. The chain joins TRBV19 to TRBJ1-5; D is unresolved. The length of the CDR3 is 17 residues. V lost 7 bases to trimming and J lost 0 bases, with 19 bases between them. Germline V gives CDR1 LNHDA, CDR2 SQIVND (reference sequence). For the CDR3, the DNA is TGTGCCAGTACCCCCGATTATGTTGGGAATAGCAATCAGCCCCAGCATTTT. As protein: CASTPDYVGNSNQPQHF.

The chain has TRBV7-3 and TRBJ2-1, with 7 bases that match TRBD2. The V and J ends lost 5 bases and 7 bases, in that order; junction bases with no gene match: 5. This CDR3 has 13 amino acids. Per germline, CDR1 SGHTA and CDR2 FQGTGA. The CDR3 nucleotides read TGTGCCAGCAGCGTAGTTAGCGGGAATGAGCAGTTCTTC. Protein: CASSVVSGNEQFF.